The clone carrying this T cell receptor (beta chain) was detected only a few times. This record comes from a study of blood T cell repertoires in COVID-19. Study context: The United States, Italy and Spain provided the acute and convalescent COVID-19 samples. The analysed material was cDNA or gDNA that came from T cells, B-cell-depleted T cells, or PBMCs.

Per the study methods: Scientists estimated how many nucleated cells there were by amplifying reference gene primers. Measured with immunoSEQ multiplex PCR; TCRdb has only the in-frame clones, and not every one. D and trimming were read from the DNA, whereas the V and J calls and clone size are those reported in that table. The sample includes roughly 280,000 clones, roughly 87% seen only once; the top ten take about 2.2%. This TCR came from a woman between 50 and 59 years old who had recovered from COVID-19. Sequenced: peripheral blood.

CDR3 DNA: TGCGCCAGCAGCCTTCGGACTAGCGGGGAATATGAGCAGTTCTTC. This encodes CASSLRTSGEYEQFF. This chain connects TRBV4-1 to TRBJ2-1; 12 bases map to TRBD2. This CDR3 is 15 amino acids long. From germline, CDR1 is MGHRA and CDR2 YSYEKL. Trimming removed 4 bases from V and 8 bases from J; junction bases left unmatched: 6.